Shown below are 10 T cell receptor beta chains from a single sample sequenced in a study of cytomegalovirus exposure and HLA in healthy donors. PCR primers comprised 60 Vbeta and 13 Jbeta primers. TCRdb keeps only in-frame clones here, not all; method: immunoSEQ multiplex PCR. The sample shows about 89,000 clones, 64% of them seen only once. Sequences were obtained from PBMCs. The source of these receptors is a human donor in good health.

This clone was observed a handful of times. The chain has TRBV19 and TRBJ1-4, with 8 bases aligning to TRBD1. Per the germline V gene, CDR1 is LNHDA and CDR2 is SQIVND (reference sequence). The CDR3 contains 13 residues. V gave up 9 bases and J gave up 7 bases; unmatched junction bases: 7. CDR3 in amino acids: CASYPDRGEKLFF. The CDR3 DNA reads TGTGCCAGCTACCCCGACAGGGGTGAAAAACTGTTTTTT.

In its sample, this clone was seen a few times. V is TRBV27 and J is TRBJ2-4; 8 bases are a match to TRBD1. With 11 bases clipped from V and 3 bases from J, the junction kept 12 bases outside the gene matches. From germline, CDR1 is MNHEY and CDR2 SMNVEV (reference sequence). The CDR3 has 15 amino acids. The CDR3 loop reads CAVGLTGAHKNIQYF. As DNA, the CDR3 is TGTGCCGTAGGGTTGACAGGGGCGCACAAAAACATTCAGTACTTC.

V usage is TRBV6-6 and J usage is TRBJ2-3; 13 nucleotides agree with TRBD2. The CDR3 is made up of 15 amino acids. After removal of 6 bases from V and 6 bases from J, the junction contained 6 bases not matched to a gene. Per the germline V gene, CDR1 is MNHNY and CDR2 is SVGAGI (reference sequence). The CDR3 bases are TGTGCCAGCAGCCTCGGACTAGCGGGGGCGGATACGCAGTATTTT. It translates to CASSLGLAGADTQYF.

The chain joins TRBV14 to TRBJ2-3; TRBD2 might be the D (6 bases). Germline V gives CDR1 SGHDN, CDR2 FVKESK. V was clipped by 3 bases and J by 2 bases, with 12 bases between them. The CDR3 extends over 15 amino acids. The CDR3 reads CASSQYSGYTDTQYF. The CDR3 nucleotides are TGTGCCAGCAGCCAGTATAGCGGCTACACAGATACGCAGTATTTT.

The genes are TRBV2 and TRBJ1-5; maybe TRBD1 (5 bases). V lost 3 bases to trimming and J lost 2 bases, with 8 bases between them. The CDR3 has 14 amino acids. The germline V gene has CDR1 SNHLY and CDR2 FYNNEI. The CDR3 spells CASSDREGNQPQHF. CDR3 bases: TGTGCCAGCAGTGACAGGGAGGGCAATCAGCCCCAGCATTTT. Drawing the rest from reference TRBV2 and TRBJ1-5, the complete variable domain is EPEVTQTPSHQVTQMGQEVILRCVPISNHLYFYWYRQILGQKVEFLVSFYNNEISEKSEIFDDQFSVERPDGSNFTLKIRSTKLEDSAMYFCASSDREGNQPQHFGDGTRLSIL.

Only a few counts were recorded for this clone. The CDR3 DNA reads TGTGCCAGTAGTACAGTCTTGGCAGCTGGAAACACCATATATTTT. Its translation: CASSTVLAAGNTIYF. V usage is TRBV19 and J usage is TRBJ1-3; D unclear. In germline, CDR1 is LNHDA, CDR2 SQIVND (reference sequence). V lost 4 bases, J lost 2 bases, and 12 bases lay in between. CDR3 length: 15 amino acids.

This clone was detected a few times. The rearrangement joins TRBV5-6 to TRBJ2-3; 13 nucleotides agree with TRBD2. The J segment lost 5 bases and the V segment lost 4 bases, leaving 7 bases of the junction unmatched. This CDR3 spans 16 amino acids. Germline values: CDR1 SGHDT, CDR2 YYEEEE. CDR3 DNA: TGTGCCAGCAGCCGTCGGACTAGCGGGGGAGGAGATACGCAGTATTTT. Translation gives CASSRRTSGGGDTQYF.

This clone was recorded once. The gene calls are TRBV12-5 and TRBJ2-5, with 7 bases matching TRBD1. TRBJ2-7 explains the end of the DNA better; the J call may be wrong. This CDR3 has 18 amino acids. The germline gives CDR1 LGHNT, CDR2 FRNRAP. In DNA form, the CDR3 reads TGTGCTAGTGGTCCTGGGACAGAGATCCTGGGGAGCTCCTACGAGCAGTACTTC. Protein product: CASGPGTEILGSSYEQYF.

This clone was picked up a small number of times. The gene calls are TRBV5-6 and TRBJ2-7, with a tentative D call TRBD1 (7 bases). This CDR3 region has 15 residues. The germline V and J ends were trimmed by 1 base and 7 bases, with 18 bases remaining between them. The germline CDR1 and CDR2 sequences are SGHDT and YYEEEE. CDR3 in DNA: TGTGCCAGCAGCTTGCGACAGGGAGGTGGGAGGGAGCAGTACTTC. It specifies CASSLRQGGGREQYF.

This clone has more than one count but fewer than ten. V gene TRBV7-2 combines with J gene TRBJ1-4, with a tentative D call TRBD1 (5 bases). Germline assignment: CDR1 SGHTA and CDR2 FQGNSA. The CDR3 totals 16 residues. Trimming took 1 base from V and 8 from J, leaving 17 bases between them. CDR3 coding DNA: TGTGCCAGCAGCTTAGATCCCCCAGGGATGGGGGAAAAACTGTTTTTT. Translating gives CASSLDPPGMGEKLFF.